This T cell receptor (beta chain) was retrieved from a study of regulatory T cells. On this clone itself: Its specificity is unknown.

Study-level points and caveats: Hydrophobic residues at CDR3 positions 6 and 7 were enriched in conventional CD4+ T cells of CD3G-deficient patients.

The CDR3 extends over 12 amino acids. Amplification used 52 TRBV primers and 13 TRBJ primers. TCRdb's copy holds only in-frame clones and misses some; the assay was immunoSEQ multiplex PCR. The repertoire holds about 32,000 clones, with around 91% as singletons. This sequence originates from a person between 18 and 30 years old with CD3G deficiency. The chain recombines TRBV21-1 with TRBJ2-7; whether TRBD1, the table's D call, matches the DNA was not checked. TRBV21-1 is listed as a pseudogene. Sequencing used conventional CD4+ T cells sorted from blood. Here the CDR3 reads CASRGQADEQYF. CDR3 coding DNA: TGTGCCAGCAGGGGACAGGCTGACGAGCAGTACTTC.